This T cell receptor beta chain emerged from a study of blood T cell repertoires in COVID-19. Study background: Samples of COVID-19 (acute and convalescent) were obtained from the United States, Italy and Spain. PBMCs, B-cell-depleted T cells, or T cells were the source of the cDNA or gDNA that made up the material.

V shed 6 bases and J 0 bases; nucleotides not matched to a gene: 4. The CDR3 spans 16 residues. Per the germline V gene, CDR1 is SQVTM and CDR2 is ANQGSEA. Authors' data handling: Scientists estimated how many nucleated cells there were by amplifying reference gene primers. Only in-frame clones appear in the TCRdb table, and some are missing; sequencing was by immunoSEQ multiplex PCR. D and trimming were read from the DNA, whereas the V and J calls and clone size are those reported in that table. The sample includes about 170,000 clones, 88% of them seen just once. The TCR was taken from a man in his sixties with acute or convalescent COVID-19. The rearrangement joins TRBV29-1 to TRBJ2-6, with 11 nucleotides matching TRBD2. The material sequenced was peripheral blood. CDR3 sequence: CSVRLAGYSGANVLTF. In nucleotides, the CDR3 is TGCAGCGTCCGACTAGCGGGATACTCTGGGGCCAACGTCCTGACTTTC.